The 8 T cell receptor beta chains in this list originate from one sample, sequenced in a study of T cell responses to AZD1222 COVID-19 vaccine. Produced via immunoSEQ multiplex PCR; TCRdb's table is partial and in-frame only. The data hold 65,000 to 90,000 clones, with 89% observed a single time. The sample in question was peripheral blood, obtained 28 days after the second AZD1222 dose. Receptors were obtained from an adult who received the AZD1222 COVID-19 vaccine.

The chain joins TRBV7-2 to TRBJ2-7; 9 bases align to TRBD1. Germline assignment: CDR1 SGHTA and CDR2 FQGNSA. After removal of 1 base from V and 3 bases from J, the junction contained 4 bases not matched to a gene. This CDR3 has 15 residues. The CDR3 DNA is TGTGCCAGCAGCTTAGAGGTGACAGGGGGCTACGAGCAGTACTTC. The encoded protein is CASSLEVTGGYEQYF.

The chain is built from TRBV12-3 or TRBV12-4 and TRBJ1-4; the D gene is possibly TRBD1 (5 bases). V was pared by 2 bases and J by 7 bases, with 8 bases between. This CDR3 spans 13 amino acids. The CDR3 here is CASSLRGAEKLFF. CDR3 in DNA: TGTGCCAGCAGTTTAAGAGGGGCTGAAAAACTGTTTTTT.

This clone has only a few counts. The CDR3 nucleotides read TGTGCCAGCAGTGAAGCTCCCCTCCTCTTTGAAGCTTTCTTT. It translates to CASSEAPLLFEAFF. V and J are TRBV6-1 and TRBJ1-1; D is ambiguous. Trimming removed 0 bases from V and 7 bases from J, with 12 bases in between. Germline V gene sequence: CDR1 MNHNS, CDR2 SASEGT. This CDR3 has 14 amino acids.

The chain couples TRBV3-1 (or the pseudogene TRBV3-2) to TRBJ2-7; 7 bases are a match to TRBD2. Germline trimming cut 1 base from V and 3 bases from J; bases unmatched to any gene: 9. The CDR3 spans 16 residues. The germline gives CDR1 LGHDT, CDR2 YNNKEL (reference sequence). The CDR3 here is CASSQVGGLLSYEQYF. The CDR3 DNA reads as TGTGCCAGCAGCCAAGTGGGGGGACTACTGAGCTACGAGCAGTACTTC.

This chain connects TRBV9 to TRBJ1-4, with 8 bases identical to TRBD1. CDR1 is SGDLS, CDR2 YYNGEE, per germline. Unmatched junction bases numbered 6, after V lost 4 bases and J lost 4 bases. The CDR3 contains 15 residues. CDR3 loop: CASSPDRAGNEKLFF. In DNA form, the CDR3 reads TGTGCCAGCAGCCCGGACAGGGCGGGTAATGAAAAACTGTTTTTT.

CDR3 coding DNA: TGTGCCAGCAGCTTAGCCAGGGCCTCTAGCACAGATACGCAGTATTTT. Its translation is CASSLARASSTDTQYF. This sequence joins TRBV7-3 and TRBJ2-3, with D perhaps matching TRBD1 (5 bases). Trimming took 2 bases from V and 0 from J, leaving 12 bases between them. The length of the CDR3 is 16 residues. In germline, CDR1 is SGHTA, CDR2 FQGTGA.

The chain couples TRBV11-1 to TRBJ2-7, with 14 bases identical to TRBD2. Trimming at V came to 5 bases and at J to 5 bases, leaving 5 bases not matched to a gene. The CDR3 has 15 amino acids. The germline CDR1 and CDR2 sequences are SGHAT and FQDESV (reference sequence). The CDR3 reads CASSPGLAGGHEQYF. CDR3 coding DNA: TGTGCCAGCAGCCCAGGACTAGCGGGGGGCCACGAGCAGTACTTC.

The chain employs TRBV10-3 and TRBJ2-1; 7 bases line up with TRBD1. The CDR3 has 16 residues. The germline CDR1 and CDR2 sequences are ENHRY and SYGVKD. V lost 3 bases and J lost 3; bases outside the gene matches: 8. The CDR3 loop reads CAISEARGRLYNEQFF. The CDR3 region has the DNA TGTGCCATCAGTGAAGCGAGGGGGCGACTCTACAATGAGCAGTTCTTC.